This entry concerns a single T cell receptor beta chain. Study members were between roughly 18 and 89 years old and lived in roughly 24 US regions. What the recovered Cohort 3 donors had was two negative PCRs, clearance, or symptom resolution. Produced via immunoSEQ multiplex PCR; TCRdb's table is partial and in-frame only. The top ten clones hold less than 15% of a sample with about 170,000 clones, 84% of them seen once. This sample was taken from a study of blood T cell repertoires in COVID-19. The overall study: Nucleic acid was either cDNA or gDNA, and it came from T cells, B-cell-depleted T cells, or PBMCs.

This CDR3 spans 12 amino acids. CDR1 and CDR2 from the germline V gene are LGHDT and YNNKEL (reference sequence). Trimming removed 3 bases at V and 4 bases at J, with 4 bases between. The origin of this receptor is a man aged 45-60 years who had recovered from COVID-19. Material for sequencing was PBMCs or T cells enriched from blood (not recorded which). The chain uses TRBV3-1 (or the pseudogene TRBV3-2) and TRBJ1-3, with unresolved D. The CDR3, as DNA: TGTGCCAGCAGCCATTCAGGAAACACCATATATTTT. Its translation is CASSHSGNTIYF.